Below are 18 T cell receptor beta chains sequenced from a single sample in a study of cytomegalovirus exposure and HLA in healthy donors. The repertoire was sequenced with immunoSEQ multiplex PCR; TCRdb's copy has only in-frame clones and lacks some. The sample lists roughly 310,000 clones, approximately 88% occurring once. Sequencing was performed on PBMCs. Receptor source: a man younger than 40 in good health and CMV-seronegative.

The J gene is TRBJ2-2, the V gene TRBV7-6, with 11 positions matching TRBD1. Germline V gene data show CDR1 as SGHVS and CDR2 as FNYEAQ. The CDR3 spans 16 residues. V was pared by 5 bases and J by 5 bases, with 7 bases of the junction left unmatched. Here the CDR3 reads CASSERTGGATGELFF. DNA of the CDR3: TGTGCCAGCAGCGAAAGGACAGGGGGCGCAACCGGGGAGCTGTTTTTT.

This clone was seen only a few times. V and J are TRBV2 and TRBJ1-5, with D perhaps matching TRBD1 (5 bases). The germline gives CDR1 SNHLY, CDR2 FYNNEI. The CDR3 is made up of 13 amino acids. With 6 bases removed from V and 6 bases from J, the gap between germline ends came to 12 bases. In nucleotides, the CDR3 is TGTGCCAGCAGCAGGGAAGTAGGTCAGCCCCAGCATTTT. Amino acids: CASSREVGQPQHF.

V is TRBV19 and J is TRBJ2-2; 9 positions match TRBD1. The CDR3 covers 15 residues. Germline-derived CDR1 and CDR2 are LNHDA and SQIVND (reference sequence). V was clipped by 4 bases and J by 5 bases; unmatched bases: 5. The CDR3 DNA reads TGTGCCAGTAGTAACAGGGGGCTACGGACCGGGGAGCTGTTTTTT. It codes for CASSNRGLRTGELFF. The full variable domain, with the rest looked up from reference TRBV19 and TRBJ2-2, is DGGITQSPKYLFRKEGQNVTLSCEQNLNHDAMYWYRQDPGQGLRLIYYSQIVNDFQKGDIAEGYSVSREKKESFPLTVTSAQKNPTAFYLCASSNRGLRTGELFFGEGSRLTVL.

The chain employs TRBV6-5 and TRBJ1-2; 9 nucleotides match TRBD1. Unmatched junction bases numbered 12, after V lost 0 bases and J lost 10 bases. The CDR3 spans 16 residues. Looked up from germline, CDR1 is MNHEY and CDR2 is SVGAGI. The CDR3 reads CASSYSRTGAPGDYTF. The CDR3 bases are TGTGCCAGCAGTTACTCACGGACAGGGGCCCCAGGCGACTACACCTTC.

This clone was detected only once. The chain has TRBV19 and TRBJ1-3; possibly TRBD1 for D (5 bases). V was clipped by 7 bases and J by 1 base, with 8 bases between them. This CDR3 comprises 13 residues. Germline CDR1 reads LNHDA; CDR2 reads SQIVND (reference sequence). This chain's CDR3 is CASTGTSGNTIYF. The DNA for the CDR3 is TGTGCCAGTACAGGGACTTCTGGAAACACCATATATTTT.

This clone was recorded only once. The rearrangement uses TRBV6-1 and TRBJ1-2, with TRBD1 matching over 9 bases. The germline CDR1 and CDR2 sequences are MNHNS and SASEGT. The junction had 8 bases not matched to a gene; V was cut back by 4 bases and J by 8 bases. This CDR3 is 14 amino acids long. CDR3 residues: CASSGGTGRGGYTF. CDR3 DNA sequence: TGTGCCAGCAGTGGGGGGACAGGGCGTGGCGGCTACACCTTC.

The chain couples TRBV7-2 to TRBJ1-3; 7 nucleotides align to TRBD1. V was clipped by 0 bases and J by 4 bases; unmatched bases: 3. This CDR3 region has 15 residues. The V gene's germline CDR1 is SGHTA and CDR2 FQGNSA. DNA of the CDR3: TGTGCCAGCAGCTTAGCGGCGGGACAGGGAAACACCATATATTTT. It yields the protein CASSLAAGQGNTIYF. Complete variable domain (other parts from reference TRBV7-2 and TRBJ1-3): GAGVSQSPSNKVTEKGKDVELRCDPISGHTALYWYRQSLGQGLEFLIYFQGNSAPDKSGLPSDRFSAERTGGSVSTLTIQRTQQEDSAVYLCASSLAAGQGNTIYFGEGSWLTVV.

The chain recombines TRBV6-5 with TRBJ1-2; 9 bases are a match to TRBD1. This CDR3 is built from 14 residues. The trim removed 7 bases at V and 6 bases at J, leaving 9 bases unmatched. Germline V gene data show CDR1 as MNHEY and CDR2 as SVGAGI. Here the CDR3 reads CASTRTGVRDGYTF. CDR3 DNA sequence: TGTGCCAGCACCCGGACAGGGGTTAGGGATGGCTACACCTTC.

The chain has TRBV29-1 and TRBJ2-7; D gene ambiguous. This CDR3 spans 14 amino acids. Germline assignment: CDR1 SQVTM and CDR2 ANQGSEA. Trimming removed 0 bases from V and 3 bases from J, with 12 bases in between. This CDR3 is CSVEDAARGYEQYF. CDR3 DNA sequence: TGCAGCGTTGAAGATGCGGCCAGAGGCTACGAGCAGTACTTC.

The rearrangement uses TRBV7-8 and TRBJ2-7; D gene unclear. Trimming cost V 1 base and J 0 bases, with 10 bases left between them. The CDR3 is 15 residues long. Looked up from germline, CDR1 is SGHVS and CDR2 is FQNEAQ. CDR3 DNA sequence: TGTGCCAGCAGCTTAGAAGTCGTGAGCTCCTACGAGCAGTACTTC. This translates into CASSLEVVSSYEQYF.

DNA for the CDR3: TGTGCCAGCAGTGAGACCCGACAGGGTAGAGAAAAACTGTTTTTT. It encodes CASSETRQGREKLFF. The rearrangement links TRBV6-1 to TRBJ1-4, with TRBD1 matching over 7 bases. The germline gives CDR1 MNHNS, CDR2 SASEGT. The CDR3 consists of 15 residues. J gave up 8 bases and V 3 bases, and 9 bases lay outside the gene matches.

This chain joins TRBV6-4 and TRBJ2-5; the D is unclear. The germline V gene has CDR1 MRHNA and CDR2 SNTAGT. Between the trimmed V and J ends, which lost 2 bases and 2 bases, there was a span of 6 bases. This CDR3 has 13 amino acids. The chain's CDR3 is CASSDGPQETQYF. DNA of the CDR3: TGTGCCAGCAGTGACGGCCCGCAAGAGACCCAGTACTTC.

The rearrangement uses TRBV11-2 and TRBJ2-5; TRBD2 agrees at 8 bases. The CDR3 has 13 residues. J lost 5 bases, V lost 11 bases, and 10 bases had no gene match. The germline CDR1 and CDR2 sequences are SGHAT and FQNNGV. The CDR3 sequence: CASRRGGGETQYF. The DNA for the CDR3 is TGTGCCTCCCGACGGGGGGGCGGGGAGACCCAGTACTTC.

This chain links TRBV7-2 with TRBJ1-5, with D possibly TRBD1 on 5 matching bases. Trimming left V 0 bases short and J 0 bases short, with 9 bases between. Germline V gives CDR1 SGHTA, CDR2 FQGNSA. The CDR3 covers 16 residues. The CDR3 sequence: CASSLAGHRSNQPQHF. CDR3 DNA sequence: TGTGCCAGCAGCTTAGCGGGGCACCGTAGCAATCAGCCCCAGCATTTT.

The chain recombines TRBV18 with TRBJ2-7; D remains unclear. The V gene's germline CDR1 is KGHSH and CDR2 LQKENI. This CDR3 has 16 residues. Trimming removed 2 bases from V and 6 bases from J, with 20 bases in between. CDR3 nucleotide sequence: TGTGCCAGCTCACCATATATGGCCCTCGAAAGTGGCGAGCAGTACTTC. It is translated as CASSPYMALESGEQYF.

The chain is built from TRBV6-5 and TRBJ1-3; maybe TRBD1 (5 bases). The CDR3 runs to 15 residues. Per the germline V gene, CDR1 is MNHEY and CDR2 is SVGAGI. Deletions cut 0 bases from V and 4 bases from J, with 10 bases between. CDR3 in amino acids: CASSYSQQEGNTIYF. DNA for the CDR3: TGTGCCAGCAGTTACTCGCAACAGGAAGGAAACACCATATATTTT.

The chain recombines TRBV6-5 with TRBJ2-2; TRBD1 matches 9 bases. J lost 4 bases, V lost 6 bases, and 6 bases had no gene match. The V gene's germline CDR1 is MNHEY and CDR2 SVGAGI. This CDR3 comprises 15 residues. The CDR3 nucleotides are TGTGCCAGCAGGATGGACAGGGGACTCACCGGGGAGCTGTTTTTT. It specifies CASRMDRGLTGELFF.

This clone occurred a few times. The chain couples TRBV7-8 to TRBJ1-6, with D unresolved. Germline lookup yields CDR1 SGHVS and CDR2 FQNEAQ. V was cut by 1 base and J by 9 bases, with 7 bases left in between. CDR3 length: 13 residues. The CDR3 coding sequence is TGTGCCAGCAGCTTAGTAGAGCCTTCACCCCTCCACTTT. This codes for CASSLVEPSPLHF.